These 11 T cell receptor beta chains were sequenced from one sample in a study of type 1 regulatory T cells. Study-level findings and limits: Tr1 cells had a more restricted TCR repertoire than non-Tr1 cells.

These receptors have no known antigen. TCRdb re-called the reads through MiXCR, storing one row per CDR3 protein. Of about 5,000 distinct CDR3 sequences listed, around 26% are singletons. The sample comprised cultured type 1 regulatory T (Tr1) cells, either the whole culture or a sorted fraction (not recorded which). These receptor sequences come from a human donor in good health.

The gene calls are TRBV10-3 and TRBJ1-2, with 8 bases matching TRBD1. CDR1 and CDR2 from the germline V gene are ENHRY and SYGVKD. V was pared by 6 bases and J by 4 bases, with 7 bases of the junction left unmatched. CDR3 length equals 14 residues. DNA for the CDR3: TGTGCCATCAGCACAGGGGGTAGTCTCTATGGCTACACCTTC. Protein product: CAISTGGSLYGYTF.

The rearrangement uses TRBV5-5 and TRBJ2-2; D remains unclear. The CDR3 sequence is 16 residues long. Trimming pared 0 bases from V and 2 bases from J, leaving 11 bases between. Germline V gene lookup returns CDR1 SGHKS and CDR2 YYEKEE (reference sequence). This CDR3 is CASSLAGFINTGELFF. DNA for the CDR3: TGTGCCAGCAGCTTGGCCGGTTTTATAAACACCGGGGAGCTGTTTTTT.

This sequence joins TRBV7-9 and TRBJ2-5; possibly TRBD1 for D (6 bases). The CDR3 is made up of 13 amino acids. V was clipped by 2 bases and J by 5 bases, with 9 bases between them. Germline assignment: CDR1 SEHNR and CDR2 FQNEAQ (reference sequence). CDR3 bases: TGTGCCAGCAGCTTATGGACAGTGGAGACCCAGTACTTC. This gives the protein CASSLWTVETQYF.

Judged by abundance, this clonotype is medium-sized. The junction and the germline gene differ at one end; a read error may be behind it. The chain combines TRBV11-2 with TRBJ2-1; a weak D match, TRBD1 (6 bases). The CDR3 runs to 15 residues. The V gene's germline CDR1 is SGHAT and CDR2 FQNNGV. The DNA of the CDR3 is TGCTCCAGCGACGAGAGGGGGATTCTACACAATGAGCAGTTCTTC. Protein: CSSDERGILHNEQFF.

The V gene is TRBV24-1, the J gene TRBJ2-2; TRBD2 agrees at 8 bases. Germline V gene lookup returns CDR1 KGHDR and CDR2 SFDVKD. Trimming at V came to 3 bases and at J to 2 bases, leaving 4 bases not matched to a gene. This CDR3 has 16 amino acids. CDR3 DNA sequence: TGTGCCACCAGTGATGCGGGGGGCTCCAACACCGGGGAGCTGTTTTTT. Translated, it gives CATSDAGGSNTGELFF.

By share of the sample, this clonotype is medium-sized. The chain uses TRBV5-1 and TRBJ1-1; D is unclear. From germline, CDR1 is SGHRS and CDR2 YFSETQ. The CDR3 totals 14 residues. The V gene lost 1 base and the J gene lost 0 bases, with 7 bases spanning the gap. Here the CDR3 DNA reads TGCGCCAGCAGCTTGTTAACCTTGAACACTGAAGCTTTCTTT. Translated, it gives CASSLLTLNTEAFF.

This clonotype has ten or more counts. The chain employs TRBV10-2 and TRBJ2-1; the D gene is possibly TRBD2 (7 bases). Germline V CDR1 and CDR2: WSHSY, SAAADI. The CDR3 covers 14 residues. The germline V and J ends were trimmed by 4 bases and 7 bases, with 14 bases remaining between them. The CDR3 nucleotides read TGCGCCAGCAGTGGCGGGGGCGCCTGGAATGAGCAGTTCTTC. Its translation is CASSGGGAWNEQFF.

Remarks on this clonotype: Given a much more abundant clone one base away, this may be a read error. The CDR3 region has the DNA TGTGCCAGCAGTTTAATCTCACCGGGCTATGGCTACACCTTC. Its protein product is CASSLISPGYGYTF. The chain couples TRBV12-3 or TRBV12-4 to TRBJ1-2; D uncertain. The CDR3 length is 14 residues. The V end lost 2 bases, the J end lost 4 bases, and 11 bases lay between the germline ends.

V usage is TRBV12-3 or TRBV12-4 and J usage is TRBJ2-7; 9 nucleotides align to TRBD2. Trimming cost V 1 base and J 0 bases; bases outside gene matches: 4. CDR3 length: 16 amino acids. CDR3 protein: CASSLGTSVGSYEQYF. CDR3 nucleotides: TGTGCCAGCAGTTTAGGGACTAGCGTAGGCTCCTACGAGCAGTACTTC.

The chain has TRBV27 and TRBJ2-1, with 7 bases lining up with TRBD2. V trimming: 3 bases; J trimming: 3 bases; junction bases outside the gene matches: 8. The CDR3 has 16 residues. Germline CDR1 is MNHEY and CDR2 is SMNVEV (reference sequence). The CDR3 bases are TGTGCCAGCAGTTTGTCCGGGCGGGGGATCTACAATGAGCAGTTCTTC. Its protein product is CASSLSGRGIYNEQFF.

This clonotype is medium-sized (0.01 to 0.1%) in the sample. The CDR3, as DNA: TGCAGTGCTAGAGATCGGGGCTACAATGAGCAGTTCTTC. This sequence encodes CSARDRGYNEQFF. The chain is built from TRBV20-1 and TRBJ2-1, with a tentative D call TRBD2 (5 bases). The CDR3 spans 13 residues. The V end was cut by 0 bases, the J end by 3 bases, with 6 bases between. The V gene's germline CDR1 is DFQATT and CDR2 SNEGSKA (reference sequence).